One sample yielded the 19 T cell receptor beta chains listed below, sequenced in a study of shared clonotypes between healthy human individuals. Sequencing was performed with immunoSEQ multiplex PCR; in TCRdb, only in-frame clones are kept and a portion is missing. The sample holds a few million clones, roughly 95% seen once. What was sequenced was naive CD4+ T cells sorted from blood. Indicated subset: CD45RA+ positively selected. The receptors come from a man between 18 and 35 years old in good health.

For this clone: Other DNA sequences from this sample encode an identical CDR3 as well. V is TRBV7-2 and J is TRBJ2-7; possible D gene TRBD2, 6 bases. V gave up 0 bases and J gave up 4 bases, with 13 bases separating them. Germline-derived CDR1 and CDR2 are SGHTA and FQGNSA. CDR3 length equals 15 residues. In DNA form, the CDR3 reads TGTGCCAGCAGCTTAGCGGGGACTGGAATTTACGAGCAGTACTTC. Residues: CASSLAGTGIYEQYF.

This clone was detected once. V gene TRBV5-1 combines with J gene TRBJ1-4; weak D call: TRBD1 (5 bases). This CDR3 contains 16 residues. CDR1 is SGHRS and CDR2 is YFSETQ in the germline V gene. Trimming removed 3 bases at V and 9 bases at J, with 21 bases between. CDR3 residues: CASSYAASGSLKKLFF. CDR3 DNA: TGCGCCAGCAGCTACGCCGCCTCAGGGTCCCTCAAAAAACTGTTTTTT.

This clone was picked up one time. The chain recombines TRBV7-9 with TRBJ2-7, with D possibly being TRBD1 (5 bases). Trimming shortened V by 3 bases and J by 5 bases, and 11 bases separated the two germline ends. The germline V gene has CDR1 SEHNR and CDR2 FQNEAQ (reference sequence). CDR3 length: 13 residues. CDR3 nucleotides: TGTGCCAGCAGCTTTAGGGGCCGGGACGAGCAGTACTTC. It translates to CASSFRGRDEQYF.

The J gene is TRBJ1-3, the V gene TRBV11-2; no clear D. The CDR3 length is 16 residues. CDR1 is SGHAT and CDR2 is FQNNGV in the germline V gene. V shed 0 bases and J shed 4 bases, with 13 bases lying between them. The CDR3 region has the DNA TGTGCCAGCAGCTTAGATTCTTGGTCGGGGGGAAACACCATATATTTT. It yields the protein CASSLDSWSGGNTIYF.

This chain links TRBV6-1 with TRBJ1-2; 7 nucleotides align to TRBD1. CDR1 is MNHNS and CDR2 is SASEGT in the germline V gene. J was trimmed by 5 bases and V by 3 bases; bases with no gene match: 6. CDR3 length: 14 residues. The CDR3 bases are TGTGCCAGCAGTGAGAGGGGGCCGGGTTATGGCTACACCTTC. It translates to CASSERGPGYGYTF.

V usage is TRBV6-6 and J usage is TRBJ2-1; 9 bases agree with TRBD2. This CDR3 has 15 amino acids. Trimming took 2 bases from V and 2 from J; bases not matched to a gene: 1. CDR1 is MNHNY and CDR2 is SVGAGI in the germline V gene (reference sequence). This CDR3 is CASSYASGTYNEQFF. CDR3 DNA: TGTGCCAGCAGTTACGCTAGCGGGACCTACAATGAGCAGTTCTTC.

CDR3 region: CASSLASGGPAYEQYF. In nucleotides, the CDR3 is TGTGCCAGCTCACTAGCTAGCGGGGGGCCTGCCTACGAGCAGTACTTC. V gene TRBV18 combines with J gene TRBJ2-7; the match to TRBD2 covers 11 bases. Trimming removed 4 bases from V and 2 bases from J; junction bases left unmatched: 7. The CDR3 runs to 16 residues. Germline V gene data show CDR1 as KGHSH and CDR2 as LQKENI.

Only one count was recorded for this clone. The chain joins TRBV6-5 to TRBJ2-7; 11 nucleotides line up with TRBD2. CDR3 length: 15 amino acids. Germline values: CDR1 MNHEY, CDR2 SVGAGI. V dropped 2 bases and J dropped 2; count of bases not matched to a gene: 2. CDR3: CASSYAGLAAYEQYF. DNA of the CDR3: TGTGCCAGCAGTTACGCGGGACTAGCGGCCTACGAGCAGTACTTC.

This clone was found once. The chain couples TRBV30 to TRBJ1-6; D is uncertain. The V gene lost 3 bases and the J gene lost 7 bases, with 10 bases spanning the gap. The CDR3 has 13 residues. From germline, CDR1 is GTSNPN and CDR2 SVGIG (reference sequence). The CDR3 reads CAWSDFANSPLHF. CDR3 in DNA: TGTGCCTGGAGCGATTTTGCGAATTCACCCCTCCACTTT.

V usage is TRBV6-5 and J usage is TRBJ1-1, with D possibly TRBD1 on 6 matching bases. Trimming pared 6 bases from V and 10 bases from J, leaving 15 bases between. Germline CDR1 reads MNHEY; CDR2 reads SVGAGI. The CDR3 has 12 amino acids. The CDR3 DNA is TGTGCCAGCAGAAATGGACAGAAGCGAGCTTTCTTT. Its translation: CASRNGQKRAFF.

The sample holds one count of this clone. This rearrangement joins TRBV11-3 to TRBJ1-1; D may be TRBD1 (6 bases). This CDR3 comprises 12 residues. V shed 6 bases and J shed 9 bases, with 14 bases lying between them. The germline V gene has CDR1 SGHNT and CDR2 YENEEA. CDR3 sequence reads: CASSLRDNQAFF. The CDR3 DNA sequence: TGTGCCAGCAGTTTACGGGACAACCAAGCTTTCTTT.

The chain couples TRBV9 to TRBJ2-6; tentatively, D is TRBD1 or TRBD2 (5 bases each). CDR3 length: 13 amino acids. Germline V gene sequence: CDR1 SGDLS, CDR2 YYNGEE. V dropped 5 bases and J dropped 2 bases, with 5 bases sitting between them. The DNA of the CDR3 is TGTGCCAGCAGGGGGGCTGGGGCCAACGTCCTGACTTTC. Amino acid sequence: CASRGAGANVLTF. The entire variable domain, with the rest obtained from reference TRBV9 and TRBJ2-6, is as follows: DSGVTQTPKHLITATGQRVTLRCSPRSGDLSVYWYQQSLDQGLQFLIQYYNGEERAKGNILERFSAQQFPDLHSELNLSSLELGDSALYFCASRGAGANVLTFGAGSRLTVL.

J is TRBJ1-1 and V is TRBV6-6; a weak D match, TRBD1 (5 bases). Trimming shortened V by 8 bases and J by 5 bases, and 21 bases separated the two germline ends. Germline V gene sequence: CDR1 MNHNY, CDR2 SVGAGI (reference sequence). The CDR3 runs 15 residues. The CDR3, as DNA: TGTGCCAGCCTGGCCTCGGAGCAGGGACGGACTGAAGCTTTCTTT. Translating it yields CASLASEQGRTEAFF.

The J gene is TRBJ2-3, the V gene TRBV4-3, with D possibly being TRBD2 (6 bases). The CDR3 is made up of 14 amino acids. Germline CDR1 and CDR2: LGHNA and YSLEER. Trimming took 0 bases from V and 4 from J, leaving 8 bases between them. DNA for the CDR3: TGCGCCAGCAGCCAAGATTGGGGGGCAGATACGCAGTATTTT. As protein: CASSQDWGADTQYF.

This chain joins TRBV6-6 and TRBJ2-2; D is undetermined. This CDR3 spans 16 amino acids. Trimming removed 2 bases from V and 0 bases from J, with 10 bases in between. Germline values: CDR1 MNHNY, CDR2 SVGAGI (reference sequence). The CDR3 nucleotides read TGTGCCAGCAGTTACGCCGGGCTAGCGAACACCGGGGAGCTGTTTTTT. This sequence encodes CASSYAGLANTGELFF.

The chain employs TRBV10-3 and TRBJ1-1; D is unresolved. The CDR3 totals 14 residues. Germline V lookup: CDR1 ENHRY, CDR2 SYGVKD. Trimming took 6 bases from V and 3 from J, leaving 14 bases between them. The CDR3 DNA reads as TGTGCCATCAGGGCCTTCCGGGAGGACACTGAAGCTTTCTTT. Amino acid sequence: CAIRAFREDTEAFF.

The chain is built from TRBV5-1 and TRBJ2-1; D tentatively fits TRBD1 or TRBD2 (5 bases each). The germline gives CDR1 SGHRS, CDR2 YFSETQ. The CDR3 is 16 amino acids. Trimming left V 5 bases short and J 9 bases short, with 24 bases between. The CDR3 nucleotides read TGCGCCAGCAGATTTAGCCGGGACCCCCAGTGGGGTGAGCAGTTCTTC. It yields the protein CASRFSRDPQWGEQFF.

The chain employs TRBV28 and TRBJ1-1; perhaps TRBD1 as D (6 bases). The CDR3 totals 14 residues. Per the germline V gene, CDR1 is MDHEN and CDR2 is SYDVKM. V dropped 5 bases and J dropped 0 bases, with 10 bases sitting between them. In nucleotides, the CDR3 is TGTGCCAGCAGTAGGGACAAGTTGAACACTGAAGCTTTCTTT. Encoded protein: CASSRDKLNTEAFF. The full variable domain, with the rest looked up from reference TRBV28 and TRBJ1-1, is DVKVTQSSRYLVKRTGEKVFLECVQDMDHENMFWYRQDPGLGLRLIYFSYDVKMKEKGDIPEGYSVSREKKERFSLILESASTNQTSMYLCASSRDKLNTEAFFGQGTRLTVV.

The chain uses TRBV5-1 and TRBJ2-2; D possibly corresponds to TRBD2 (5 bases). The CDR3 has 14 residues. Germline V gene lookup returns CDR1 SGHRS and CDR2 YFSETQ. The germline V and J ends were trimmed by 7 bases and 4 bases, with 14 bases remaining between them. CDR3 region: CASDPGGGTGELFF. CDR3 DNA: TGCGCCAGCGACCCAGGAGGCGGCACCGGGGAGCTGTTTTTT.